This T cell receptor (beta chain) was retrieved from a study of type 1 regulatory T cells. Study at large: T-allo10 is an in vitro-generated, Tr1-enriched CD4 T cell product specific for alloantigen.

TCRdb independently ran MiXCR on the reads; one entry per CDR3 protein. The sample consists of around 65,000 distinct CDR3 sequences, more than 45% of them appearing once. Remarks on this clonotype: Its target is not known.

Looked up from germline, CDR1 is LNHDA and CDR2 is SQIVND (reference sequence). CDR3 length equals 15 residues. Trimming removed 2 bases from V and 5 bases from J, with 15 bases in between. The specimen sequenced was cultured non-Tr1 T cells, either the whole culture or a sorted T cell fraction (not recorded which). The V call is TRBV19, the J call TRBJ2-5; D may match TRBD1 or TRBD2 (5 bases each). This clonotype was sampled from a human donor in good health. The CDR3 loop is CASSIIGQGGETQYF. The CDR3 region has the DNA TGTGCCAGTAGTATAATAGGGCAGGGCGGGGAGACCCAGTACTTC.